The 14 T cell receptor beta chains below come from one sample, sequenced in a study of beta chain features in type 1 diabetes. Study-wide results and limits: Moderate but significant shortening of TCRB CDR3s was recorded in all four CD4+ subsets from Type 1 diabetes patients.

Their recognized antigens are unknown. The isolated RNA, all of it, was reverse transcribed, so expressed TCRB transcripts were what got sequenced. Libraries were prepared by immunoSEQ multiplex PCR; TCRdb keeps only in-frame clonotypes and omits some of them. The sample shows over 600,000 clones, around 11% of them seen only once. Sample: naive CD4+ T cells from blood. These receptors were obtained from a man under 40 with type 1 diabetes.

This clone was seen a few times. The chain joins TRBV4-3 to TRBJ2-1; D remains unclear. This CDR3 is 16 amino acids long. Looked up from germline, CDR1 is LGHNA and CDR2 is YSLEER. Trimming pared 0 bases from V and 0 bases from J, leaving 9 bases between. CDR3 region: CASSQEYAVSYNEQFF. The CDR3 bases are TGCGCCAGCAGCCAAGAGTACGCCGTCTCCTACAATGAGCAGTTCTTC.

As DNA, the CDR3 is TGTGCCAGCAGCTCCTTTCCGACCAACATTAGGAATTCACCCCTCCACTTT. It yields the protein CASSSFPTNIRNSPLHF. V usage is TRBV7-9 and J usage is TRBJ1-6; D remains ambiguous. The V gene lost 4 bases and the J gene lost 7 bases, with 20 bases spanning the gap. From germline, CDR1 is SEHNR and CDR2 FQNEAQ (reference sequence). This CDR3 spans 17 amino acids.

This rearrangement joins TRBV7-9 to TRBJ2-1, with TRBD2 matching 11 bases. Germline V gene lookup returns CDR1 SEHNR and CDR2 FQNEAQ (reference sequence). Trimming cost V 3 bases and J 4 bases; bases outside gene matches: 2. CDR3 length: 15 residues. The CDR3, as DNA: TGTGCCAGCAGCTTTACTAGCGGGAGTTACAATGAGCAGTTCTTC. Its protein is CASSFTSGSYNEQFF.

The rearrangement uses TRBV7-2 and TRBJ2-7, with TRBD1 matching over 9 bases. There are 16 residues in the CDR3. V shed 2 bases, J shed 2 bases, and the junction held 7 bases outside the gene matches. Looked up from germline, CDR1 is SGHTA and CDR2 is FQGNSA. CDR3 sequence (DNA): TGTGCCAGCAGCTTAAGGCCGGGACAGGGTGCCTACGAGCAGTACTTC. It translates to CASSLRPGQGAYEQYF.

V and J are TRBV7-9 and TRBJ1-5; 10 bases are shared with TRBD1. Germline V gene sequence: CDR1 SEHNR, CDR2 FQNEAQ (reference sequence). J was trimmed by 5 bases and V by 6 bases; bases with no gene match: 4. The CDR3 is made up of 14 amino acids. The CDR3 DNA sequence: TGTGCCAGCAGGCCGGGGACAGGGGATCAGCCCCAGCATTTT. Translation gives CASRPGTGDQPQHF.

This clone was observed a few times. Other DNA sequences in this specimen translate into the identical CDR3. The rearrangement links TRBV30 to TRBJ2-5; no firm D call. CDR1 and CDR2 from the germline V gene are GTSNPN and SVGIG (reference sequence). V lost 0 bases and J 2 bases, leaving 4 bases between the germline ends. CDR3 length equals 12 residues. DNA for the CDR3: TGTGCCTGGAGTGTAGGACAAGAGACCCAGTACTTC. Protein product: CAWSVGQETQYF.

This clone has only a few counts. This chain links TRBV7-2 with TRBJ2-1; 8 positions match TRBD2. Germline CDR1 SGHTA, CDR2 FQGNSA. CDR3 length: 16 amino acids. Germline trimming cut 1 base from V and 4 bases from J; bases unmatched to any gene: 6. As DNA, the CDR3 is TGTGCCAGCAGCTTAGTCGGGGGGGCTGTGTACAATGAGCAGTTCTTC. This encodes CASSLVGGAVYNEQFF.

The chain joins TRBV4-1 to TRBJ1-2; maybe TRBD1 (6 bases). The CDR3 runs to 16 residues. Trimming pared 1 base from V and 5 bases from J, leaving 17 bases between. Germline V gene data show CDR1 as MGHRA and CDR2 as YSYEKL. CDR3 amino acids: CASSQVGQGISYGYTF. The CDR3 region has the DNA TGCGCCAGCAGCCAAGTCGGGCAGGGGATTTCTTATGGCTACACCTTC.

This chain joins TRBV13 and TRBJ2-4; TRBD2 agrees at 7 bases. The CDR3 covers 18 residues. V lost 4 bases, J lost 0 bases, and 12 bases stayed unmatched. CDR1 PRHDT and CDR2 FYEKMQ come from the germline V gene (reference sequence). The CDR3 bases are TGTGCCAGCAGCTGGGAGCGGGGCCACTCTCTAGCCAAAAACATTCAGTACTTC. It encodes CASSWERGHSLAKNIQYF.

The chain joins TRBV9 to TRBJ2-1; D possibly uses TRBD1 or TRBD2 (6 bases each). V shed 5 bases and J shed 10 bases, with 28 bases lying between them. This CDR3 has 17 residues. Germline V gene data show CDR1 as SGDLS and CDR2 as YYNGEE. The CDR3 reads CASSLDPSGALLQEQFF. CDR3 nucleotides: TGTGCCAGCAGTCTCGATCCTTCGGGGGCCTTATTGCAGGAGCAGTTCTTC.

This clone was observed a few times. The gene calls are TRBV9 and TRBJ2-5, with D hard to call. V shed 4 bases and J shed 5 bases, with 12 bases lying between them. The CDR3 sequence is 13 residues long. Germline-derived CDR1 and CDR2 are SGDLS and YYNGEE. CDR3 protein: CASSPLERETQYF. In DNA form, the CDR3 reads TGTGCCAGCAGCCCATTGGAGAGGGAGACCCAGTACTTC.

The genes are TRBV11-2 and TRBJ1-2; D possibly corresponds to TRBD1 (5 bases). Germline V gene data show CDR1 as SGHAT and CDR2 as FQNNGV. With 5 bases removed from V and 5 bases from J, the gap between germline ends came to 9 bases. This CDR3 comprises 12 residues. The CDR3 here is CASSLGGYGYTF. The CDR3 DNA reads as TGTGCCAGCAGCCTCGGGGGTTATGGCTACACCTTC.

CDR3 sequence (DNA): TGTGCCAGCAGACCCGACAGGGAACAGGTGACCGGGGAGCTGTTTTTT. Translated: CASRPDREQVTGELFF. This sequence joins TRBV7-9 and TRBJ2-2; 7 bases match TRBD1. J was trimmed by 5 bases and V by 6 bases; bases with no gene match: 12. CDR3 length equals 16 residues. Germline V gene sequence: CDR1 SEHNR, CDR2 FQNEAQ (reference sequence).

The chain recombines TRBV10-3 with TRBJ2-2; TRBD1 might be the D (6 bases). With 2 bases removed from V and 0 bases from J, the gap between germline ends came to 7 bases. The germline V gene has CDR1 ENHRY and CDR2 SYGVKD. This CDR3 is built from 15 residues. The CDR3 region has the DNA TGTGCCATCAGTGAGGGACAGCCGAACACCGGGGAGCTGTTTTTT. Translation gives CAISEGQPNTGELFF.